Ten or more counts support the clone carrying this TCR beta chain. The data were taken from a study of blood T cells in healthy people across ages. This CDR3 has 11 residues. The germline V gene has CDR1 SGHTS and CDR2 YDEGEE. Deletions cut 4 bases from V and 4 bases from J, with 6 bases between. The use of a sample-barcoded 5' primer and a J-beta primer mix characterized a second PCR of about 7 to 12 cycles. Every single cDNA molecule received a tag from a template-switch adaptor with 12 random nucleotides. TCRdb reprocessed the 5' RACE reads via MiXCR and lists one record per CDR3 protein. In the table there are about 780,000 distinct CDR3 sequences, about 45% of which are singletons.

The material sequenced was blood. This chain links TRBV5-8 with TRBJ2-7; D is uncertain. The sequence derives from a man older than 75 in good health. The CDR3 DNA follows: TGTGCCAGCAGCCGGTTTTACGAGCAGTACTTC. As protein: CASSRFYEQYF.